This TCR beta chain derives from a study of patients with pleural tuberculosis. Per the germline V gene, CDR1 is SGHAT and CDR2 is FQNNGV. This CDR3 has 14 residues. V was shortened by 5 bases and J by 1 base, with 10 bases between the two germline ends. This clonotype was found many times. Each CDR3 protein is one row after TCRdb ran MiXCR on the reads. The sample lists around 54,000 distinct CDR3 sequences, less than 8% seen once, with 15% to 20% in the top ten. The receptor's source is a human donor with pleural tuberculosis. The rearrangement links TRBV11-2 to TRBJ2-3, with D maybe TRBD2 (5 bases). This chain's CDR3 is CASSDSERTDTQYF. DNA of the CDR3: TGTGCCAGCAGCGATAGCGAGCGCACAGATACGCAGTATTTT.